Each of the 5 T cell receptor beta chains below was sequenced from the same sample in a study of vaccination and CD4 T cells after COVID-19. With the Oncomine TCR Beta short-read assay, DNA from cultured CD4+ T cells was sequenced. TCRdb itself ran the PCR reads through MiXCR, one entry per CDR3 protein. This sample has thousands of distinct CDR3 sequences, with around 76% found just once. Their antigen targets remain unknown. The treatment denotes: roughly 10-day PBMC culture with coronavirus spike peptide pools or control peptides (ViraFEST assay). Sequencing used CD4+ T cells from blood, cultured in vitro. The receptor source for this set is a human donor who had recovered from COVID-19.

Sample share makes this clonotype medium-sized. V gene TRBV7-2 combines with J gene TRBJ2-2; D remains ambiguous. The V gene's germline CDR1 is SGHTA and CDR2 FQGNSA. Trimming shortened V by 1 base and J by 6 bases, and 9 bases separated the two germline ends. This CDR3 has 14 amino acids. The CDR3 sequence: CASSLDVRAGELFF. CDR3 DNA sequence: TGTGCCAGCAGCTTAGATGTTCGGGCCGGGGAGCTGTTTTTT. The full variable domain, in which reference TRBV7-2 and TRBJ2-2 provide the parts outside the CDR3, is GAGVSQSPSNKVTEKGKDVELRCDPISGHTALYWYRQSLGQGLEFLIYFQGNSAPDKSGLPSDRFSAERTGGSVSTLTIQRTQQEDSAVYLCASSLDVRAGELFFGEGSRLTVL.

This sequence joins TRBV7-8 and TRBJ2-5; 8 bases line up with TRBD2. Looked up from germline, CDR1 is SGHVS and CDR2 is FQNEAQ. This CDR3 has 16 residues. Trimming removed 1 base from V and 5 bases from J; junction bases left unmatched: 9. CDR3 DNA sequence: TGTGCCAGCAGCTTAGTTGTCGCGGGGGGCACGGAGACCCAGTACTTC. Residues: CASSLVVAGGTETQYF.

V gene TRBV24-1 combines with J gene TRBJ1-1; 7 bases agree with TRBD1. The junction had 6 bases not matched to a gene; V was cut back by 3 bases and J by 6 bases. The CDR3 runs 14 residues. Germline V gene data show CDR1 as KGHDR and CDR2 as SFDVKD. CDR3 in DNA: TGTGCCACCAGTGATGCTTCCGGGACAGCTGAAGCTTTCTTT. This translates into CATSDASGTAEAFF.

The chain employs TRBV20-1 and TRBJ2-5; D tentatively reads TRBD1 or TRBD2 (5 bases each). This CDR3 spans 13 amino acids. The germline V gene encodes CDR1 DFQATT and CDR2 SNEGSKA (reference sequence). The V end lost 7 bases, the J end lost 1 base, and 13 bases lay between the germline ends. The CDR3 sequence: CSGERQRQETQYF. The DNA of the CDR3 is TGCAGTGGGGAGAGACAGCGCCAAGAGACCCAGTACTTC.

For this clonotype: It is unclear where the CDR3 begins or ends on the DNA, so no DNA is shown, and the CDR3 is as TCRdb lists it. The V and J genes are TRBV6-5 and TRBJ1-1. A total of 16 residues make up the CDR3, ends included. Germline CDR1 MNHEY, CDR2 SVGAGI. CDR3 sequence: CASSSSMGRGGTEAFF.